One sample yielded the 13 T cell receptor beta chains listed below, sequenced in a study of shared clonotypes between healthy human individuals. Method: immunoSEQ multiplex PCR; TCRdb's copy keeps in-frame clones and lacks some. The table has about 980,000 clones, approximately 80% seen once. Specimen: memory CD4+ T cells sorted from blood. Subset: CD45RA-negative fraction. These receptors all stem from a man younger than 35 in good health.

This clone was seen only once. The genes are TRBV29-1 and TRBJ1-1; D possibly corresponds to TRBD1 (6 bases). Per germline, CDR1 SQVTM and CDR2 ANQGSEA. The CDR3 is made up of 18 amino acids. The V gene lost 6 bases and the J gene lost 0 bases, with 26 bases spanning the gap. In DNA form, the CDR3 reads TGCAGCGTGTCAGATTCGGGCAGGGGACGAAGAATGAACACTGAAGCTTTCTTT. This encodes CSVSDSGRGRRMNTEAFF.

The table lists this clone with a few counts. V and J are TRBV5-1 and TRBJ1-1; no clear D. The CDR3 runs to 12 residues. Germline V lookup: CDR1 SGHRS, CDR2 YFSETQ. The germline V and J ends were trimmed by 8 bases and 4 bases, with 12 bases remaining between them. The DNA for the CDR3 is TGCGCCAGTAAAGATAGTGCCACTGAAGCTTTCTTT. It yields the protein CASKDSATEAFF.

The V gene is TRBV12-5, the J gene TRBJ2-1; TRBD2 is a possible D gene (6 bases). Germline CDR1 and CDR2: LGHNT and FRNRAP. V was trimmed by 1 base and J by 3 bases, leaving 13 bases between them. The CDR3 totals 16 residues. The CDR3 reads CASGLGLGGFYNEQFF. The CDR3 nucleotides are TGTGCTAGTGGTTTGGGCCTCGGGGGATTCTACAATGAGCAGTTCTTC.

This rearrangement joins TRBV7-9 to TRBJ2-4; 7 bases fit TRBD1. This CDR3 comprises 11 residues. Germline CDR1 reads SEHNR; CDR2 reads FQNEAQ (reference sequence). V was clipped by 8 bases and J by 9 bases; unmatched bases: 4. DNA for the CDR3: TGTGCCAGCGCCAGGGGGACCATTCAGTACTTC. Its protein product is CASARGTIQYF.

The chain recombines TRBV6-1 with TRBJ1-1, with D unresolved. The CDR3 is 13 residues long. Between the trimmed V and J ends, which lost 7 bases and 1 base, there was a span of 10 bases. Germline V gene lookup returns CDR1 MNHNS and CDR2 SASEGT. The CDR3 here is CASKGKGNTEAFF. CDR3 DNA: TGTGCCAGCAAAGGGAAGGGGAACACTGAAGCTTTCTTT.

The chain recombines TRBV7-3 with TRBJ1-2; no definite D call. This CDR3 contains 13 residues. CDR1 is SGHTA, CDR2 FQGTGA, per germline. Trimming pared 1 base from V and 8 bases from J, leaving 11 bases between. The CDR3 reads CASSLMGGLGYTF. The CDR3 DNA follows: TGTGCCAGCAGCTTAATGGGCGGACTGGGCTACACCTTC.

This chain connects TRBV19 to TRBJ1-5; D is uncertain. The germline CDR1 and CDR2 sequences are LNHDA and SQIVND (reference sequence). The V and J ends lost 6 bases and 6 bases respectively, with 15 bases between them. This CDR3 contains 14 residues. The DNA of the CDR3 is TGTGCCAGTAGCCTACCCCACCGGGGTCAGCCCCAGCATTTT. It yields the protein CASSLPHRGQPQHF. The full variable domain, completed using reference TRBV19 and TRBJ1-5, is DGGITQSPKYLFRKEGQNVTLSCEQNLNHDAMYWYRQDPGQGLRLIYYSQIVNDFQKGDIAEGYSVSREKKESFPLTVTSAQKNPTAFYLCASSLPHRGQPQHFGDGTRLSIL.

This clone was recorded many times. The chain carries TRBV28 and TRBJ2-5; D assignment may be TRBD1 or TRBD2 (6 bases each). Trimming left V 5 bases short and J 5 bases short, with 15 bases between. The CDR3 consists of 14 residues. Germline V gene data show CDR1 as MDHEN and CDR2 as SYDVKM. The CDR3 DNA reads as TGTGCCAGCAGTCCTCGTACAGGGAGGGAGACCCAGTACTTC. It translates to CASSPRTGRETQYF.

The chain's CDR3 is CASSQDSGYYGYTF. CDR3 DNA: TGTGCCAGCAGCCAAGATTCAGGCTACTATGGCTACACCTTC. V gene TRBV14 combines with J gene TRBJ1-2; the D is unclear. The CDR3 totals 14 residues. Trimming cost V 0 bases and J 3 bases, with 8 bases left between them. Germline V gives CDR1 SGHDN, CDR2 FVKESK.

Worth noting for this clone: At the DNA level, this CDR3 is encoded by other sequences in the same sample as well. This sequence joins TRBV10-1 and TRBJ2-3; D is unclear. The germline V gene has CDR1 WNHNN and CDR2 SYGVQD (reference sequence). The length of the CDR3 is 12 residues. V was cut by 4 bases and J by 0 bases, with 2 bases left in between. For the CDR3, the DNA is TGCGCCAGCAGTGCCAGCACAGATACGCAGTATTTT. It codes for CASSASTDTQYF.

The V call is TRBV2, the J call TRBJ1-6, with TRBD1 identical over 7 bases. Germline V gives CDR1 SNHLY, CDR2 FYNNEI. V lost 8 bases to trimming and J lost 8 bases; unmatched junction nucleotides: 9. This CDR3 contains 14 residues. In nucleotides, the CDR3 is TGTGCCAGCCATACGCGGGACAGATATTCACCCCTCCACTTT. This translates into CASHTRDRYSPLHF.

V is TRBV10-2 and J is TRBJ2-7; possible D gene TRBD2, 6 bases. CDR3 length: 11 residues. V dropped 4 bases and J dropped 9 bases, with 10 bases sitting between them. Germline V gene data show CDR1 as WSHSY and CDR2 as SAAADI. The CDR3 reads CASSAAGWQYF. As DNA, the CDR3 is TGCGCCAGCAGTGCGGCGGGGTGGCAGTACTTC.

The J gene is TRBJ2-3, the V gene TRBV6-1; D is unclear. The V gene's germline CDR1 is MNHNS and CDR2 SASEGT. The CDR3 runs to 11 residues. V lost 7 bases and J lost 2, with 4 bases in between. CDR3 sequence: CASTTTDTQYF. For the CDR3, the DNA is TGTGCCAGCACGACCACAGATACGCAGTATTTT.